This is a list of T cell receptor beta chains from one sample in a study of Graves' ophthalmopathy and Graves' hyperthyroidism. TCRdb ran MiXCR on the multiplex PCR reads and lists one entry per CDR3 protein. The table has 200,000 to 250,000 distinct CDR3 sequences, 20% to 25% seen once. Sequenced: peripheral blood. The source of these receptors is a woman in her fifties or sixties with Graves' ophthalmopathy. The CDR3 runs from the conserved cysteine through the conserved F or W. Fields, in order: CDR3 length, J gene, clone size, V gene, D gene, CDR3 protein, CDR3 DNA. A D gene is named only where the DNA matches it firmly. A row's size may be missing; if present it is once, few, many or a size class.

CDR3 length: 15; J gene: TRBJ1-1; clone size: many; V gene: TRBV2; D gene: .; CDR3 protein: CASGARVLRNTEAFF; CDR3 DNA: TGTGCCAGCGGAGCGCGGGTTTTAAGGAACACTGAAGCTTTCTTT
CDR3 length: 13; J gene: TRBJ2-5; clone size: many; V gene: TRBV28; D gene: .; CDR3 protein: CASSLPQGETQYF; CDR3 DNA: TGTGCCAGCAGTTTACCACAGGGAGAGACCCAGTACTTC
CDR3 length: 16; J gene: TRBJ2-5; clone size: .; V gene: TRBV12-3/TRBV12-4; D gene: TRBD2; CDR3 protein: CASSAGTSGSGETQYF; CDR3 DNA: TGTGCCAGCAGTGCCGGGACTAGCGGGAGTGGAGAGACCCAGTACTTC
CDR3 length: 14; J gene: TRBJ1-2; clone size: many; V gene: TRBV5-1; D gene: .; CDR3 protein: CASSLGQTSYGYTF; CDR3 DNA: TGCGCCAGCAGCTTGGGCCAGACCAGCTATGGCTACACCTTC
CDR3 length: 14; J gene: TRBJ2-7; clone size: many; V gene: TRBV19; D gene: .; CDR3 protein: CASSSKGGISEQYF; CDR3 DNA: TGTGCCAGTAGTTCCAAAGGGGGAATCAGCGAGCAGTACTTC
CDR3 length: 14; J gene: TRBJ2-5; clone size: many; V gene: TRBV27; D gene: .; CDR3 protein: CASSFRGGHQAQYF; CDR3 DNA: TGTGCCAGCAGTTTCAGAGGAGGGCATCAGGCCCAGTACTTC
CDR3 length: 15; J gene: TRBJ2-7; clone size: .; V gene: TRBV9; D gene: .; CDR3 protein: CASSVAWDGPYEQYF; CDR3 DNA: TGTGCCAGCAGCGTAGCTTGGGACGGCCCGTACGAGCAGTACTTC
CDR3 length: 12; J gene: TRBJ2-7; clone size: many; V gene: TRBV28; D gene: .; CDR3 protein: CASSPGVYEQYF; CDR3 DNA: TGTGCCAGCAGCCCGGGTGTCTACGAGCAGTACTTC
CDR3 length: 11; J gene: TRBJ2-7; clone size: many; V gene: TRBV6-2/TRBV6-3; D gene: .; CDR3 protein: CASRSSYEQYF; CDR3 DNA: TGTGCCAGCAGGAGCTCCTACGAGCAGTACTTC
CDR3 length: 13; J gene: TRBJ1-1; clone size: .; V gene: TRBV19; D gene: .; CDR3 protein: CASSILGGTEAFF; CDR3 DNA: TGTGCCAGTAGTATTTTGGGTGGAACTGAAGCTTTCTTT
CDR3 length: 16; J gene: TRBJ1-6; clone size: many; V gene: TRBV20-1; D gene: TRBD1; CDR3 protein: CSAREPGRQGKGPLHF; CDR3 DNA: TGCAGTGCTAGAGAACCCGGTAGACAGGGAAAAGGTCCCCTCCACTTT
CDR3 length: 14; J gene: TRBJ1-3; clone size: many; V gene: TRBV10-1; D gene: .; CDR3 protein: CASKRERSGNTIYF; CDR3 DNA: TGCGCCAGCAAGCGTGAGAGGTCTGGAAACACCATATATTTT
CDR3 length: 14; J gene: TRBJ2-7; clone size: many; V gene: TRBV6-1; D gene: .; CDR3 protein: CASSEDPPVNEQYF; CDR3 DNA: TGTGCCAGCAGTGAGGACCCGCCGGTAAACGAGCAGTACTTC
CDR3 length: 10; J gene: TRBJ1-2; clone size: .; V gene: TRBV28; D gene: .; CDR3 protein: CASSYNGYTF; CDR3 DNA: TGTGCCAGCAGTTACAATGGCTACACCTTC
CDR3 length: 16; J gene: TRBJ2-2; clone size: .; V gene: TRBV24-1; D gene: .; CDR3 protein: CATSDPTGTNTGELFF; CDR3 DNA: TGTGCCACCAGTGATCCAACCGGGACAAACACCGGGGAGCTGTTTTTT
CDR3 length: 14; J gene: TRBJ2-5; clone size: .; V gene: TRBV6-1; D gene: TRBD2; CDR3 protein: CASSRTSEWETQYF; CDR3 DNA: TGTGCCAGCAGTAGGACTAGCGAGTGGGAGACCCAGTACTTC
CDR3 length: 16; J gene: TRBJ2-4; clone size: many; V gene: TRBV10-3; D gene: .; CDR3 protein: CAISEGRGATKNIQYF; CDR3 DNA: TGTGCCATCAGTGAAGGCAGGGGGGCAACCAAAAACATTCAGTACTTC
CDR3 length: 17; J gene: TRBJ2-2; clone size: many; V gene: TRBV27; D gene: .; CDR3 protein: CASRGGAAELRTGELFF; CDR3 DNA: TGTGCCAGTAGGGGGGGGGCAGCCGAACTCCGCACCGGGGAGCTGTTTTTT
CDR3 length: 16; J gene: TRBJ2-5; clone size: many; V gene: TRBV28; D gene: TRBD2; CDR3 protein: CASSSRLAGVRETQYF; CDR3 DNA: TGTGCCAGCAGTTCTCGACTAGCGGGAGTACGCGAGACCCAGTACTTC
CDR3 length: 15; J gene: TRBJ1-3; clone size: few; V gene: TRBV14; D gene: TRBD1; CDR3 protein: CASSQRRTGGNTIYF; CDR3 DNA: TGTGCCAGCAGCCAACGCAGGACAGGGGGGAACACCATATATTTT
CDR3 length: 14; J gene: TRBJ1-5; clone size: .; V gene: TRBV5-1; D gene: TRBD1; CDR3 protein: CASRLGTGNQPQHF; CDR3 DNA: TGCGCCAGCAGACTGGGGACAGGGAATCAGCCCCAGCATTTT
CDR3 length: 16; J gene: TRBJ2-4; clone size: .; V gene: TRBV30; D gene: .; CDR3 protein: CAWSYGSGLAKNIQYF; CDR3 DNA: TGTGCCTGGTCCTACGGGAGCGGGCTTGCCAAAAACATTCAGTACTTC
CDR3 length: 16; J gene: TRBJ1-6; clone size: many; V gene: TRBV20-1; D gene: .; CDR3 protein: CSARVTRGVQNSPLHF; CDR3 DNA: TGCAGTGCTAGAGTTACAAGGGGAGTTCAGAATTCACCCCTCCACTTT
CDR3 length: 15; J gene: TRBJ1-4; clone size: many; V gene: TRBV12-3/TRBV12-4; D gene: .; CDR3 protein: CASSTGRADRGKLFF; CDR3 DNA: TGTGCCAGCAGTACCGGGAGGGCAGATCGGGGAAAACTGTTTTTT
CDR3 length: 15; J gene: TRBJ2-5; clone size: .; V gene: TRBV20-1; D gene: TRBD2; CDR3 protein: CSARESGLAGETQYF; CDR3 DNA: TGCAGTGCTAGAGAATCGGGCCTAGCGGGAGAGACCCAGTACTTC
CDR3 length: 15; J gene: TRBJ2-5; clone size: .; V gene: TRBV10-3; D gene: TRBD2; CDR3 protein: CAISEGSGRAGTQYF; CDR3 DNA: TGTGCCATCAGTGAGGGAAGCGGGAGGGCCGGTACCCAGTACTTC
CDR3 length: 14; J gene: TRBJ1-2; clone size: .; V gene: TRBV3-1; D gene: .; CDR3 protein: CASSQAEGEMGYTF; CDR3 DNA: TGTGCCAGCAGCCAAGCTGAGGGGGAAATGGGCTACACCTTC
CDR3 length: 15; J gene: TRBJ2-7; clone size: many; V gene: TRBV11-2; D gene: TRBD1; CDR3 protein: CASSLGWDSSYEQYF; CDR3 DNA: TGTGCCAGCAGCTTAGGATGGGACAGCTCCTACGAGCAGTACTTC
CDR3 length: 14; J gene: TRBJ2-2; clone size: many; V gene: TRBV5-1; D gene: .; CDR3 protein: CASSLNGATGELFF; CDR3 DNA: TGCGCCAGCAGCTTGAACGGGGCAACCGGGGAGCTGTTTTTT
CDR3 length: 13; J gene: TRBJ1-2; clone size: .; V gene: TRBV12-3/TRBV12-4; D gene: .; CDR3 protein: CASSYSGEGGYTF; CDR3 DNA: TGTGCCAGCAGTTACTCAGGGGAGGGTGGCTACACCTTC
CDR3 length: 17; J gene: TRBJ1-3; clone size: few; V gene: TRBV9; D gene: .; CDR3 protein: CASSVYPSTVSGNTIYF; CDR3 DNA: TGTGCCAGCAGCGTATACCCCTCGACAGTCTCTGGAAACACCATATATTTT
CDR3 length: 15; J gene: TRBJ1-1; clone size: .; V gene: TRBV12-3/TRBV12-4; D gene: .; CDR3 protein: CASSPPPRLNTEAFF; CDR3 DNA: TGTGCCAGCAGTCCACCCCCCCGGTTGAACACTGAAGCTTTCTTT
CDR3 length: 16; J gene: TRBJ2-7; clone size: many; V gene: TRBV10-2; D gene: TRBD2; CDR3 protein: CASSQGLAGSSYEQYF; CDR3 DNA: TGCGCCAGCAGTCAAGGACTAGCGGGAAGCTCCTACGAGCAGTACTTC
CDR3 length: 15; J gene: TRBJ1-2; clone size: many; V gene: TRBV15; D gene: .; CDR3 protein: CATSRDRGPRGAYTF; CDR3 DNA: TGTGCCACCAGCAGAGATCGAGGCCCAAGGGGTGCCTACACCTTC
CDR3 length: 13; J gene: TRBJ1-2; clone size: many; V gene: TRBV5-1; D gene: .; CDR3 protein: CASSPAAGRGYTF; CDR3 DNA: TGCGCCAGCAGCCCGGCGGCAGGGCGCGGCTACACCTTC
CDR3 length: 15; J gene: TRBJ1-2; clone size: many; V gene: TRBV10-2; D gene: TRBD1; CDR3 protein: CASSEEQGFGYGYTF; CDR3 DNA: TGCGCCAGCAGTGAGGAACAGGGGTTTGGCTATGGCTACACCTTC
CDR3 length: 13; J gene: TRBJ1-2; clone size: .; V gene: TRBV27; D gene: TRBD1; CDR3 protein: CASSRNDRDGYTF; CDR3 DNA: TGTGCCAGCAGTCGAAACGACAGGGATGGCTACACCTTC
CDR3 length: 14; J gene: TRBJ2-5; clone size: many; V gene: TRBV15; D gene: .; CDR3 protein: CATSRDRGQETQYF; CDR3 DNA: TGTGCCACCAGCAGAGATCGGGGCCAAGAGACCCAGTACTTC
CDR3 length: 16; J gene: TRBJ2-5; clone size: many; V gene: TRBV10-2; D gene: .; CDR3 protein: CASSESGRRLLETQYF; CDR3 DNA: TGCGCCAGCAGTGAGTCGGGACGGAGGCTCTTGGAGACCCAGTACTTC
CDR3 length: 12; J gene: TRBJ2-7; clone size: .; V gene: TRBV2; D gene: .; CDR3 protein: CASRVGSYEQYF; CDR3 DNA: TGTGCCAGCAGAGTAGGGTCCTACGAGCAGTACTTC
CDR3 length: 15; J gene: TRBJ2-7; clone size: many; V gene: TRBV28; D gene: TRBD2; CDR3 protein: CASRRPSGRVGEQYF; CDR3 DNA: TGTGCCAGCAGACGGCCTAGCGGGAGAGTGGGCGAGCAGTACTTC
CDR3 length: 15; J gene: TRBJ1-1; clone size: .; V gene: TRBV10-3; D gene: TRBD1; CDR3 protein: CAIRGQAVLNTEAFF; CDR3 DNA: TGTGCCATCAGAGGACAGGCAGTCTTAAACACTGAAGCTTTCTTT
CDR3 length: 13; J gene: TRBJ2-7; clone size: many; V gene: TRBV29-1; D gene: TRBD1; CDR3 protein: CSVIVDRDYEQYF; CDR3 DNA: TGCAGCGTGATCGTGGACAGGGACTACGAGCAGTACTTC
CDR3 length: 19; J gene: TRBJ2-5; clone size: many; V gene: TRBV20-1; D gene: .; CDR3 protein: CSARGGGPLAAGPMETQYF; CDR3 DNA: TGCAGTGCTAGAGGAGGGGGGCCTTTAGCGGCGGGACCTATGGAGACCCAGTACTTC
CDR3 length: 13; J gene: TRBJ1-6; clone size: many; V gene: TRBV19; D gene: .; CDR3 protein: CASARSSGSPLHF; CDR3 DNA: TGTGCCAGCGCACGTAGCTCAGGCTCACCCCTCCACTTT
CDR3 length: 11; J gene: TRBJ2-5; clone size: many; V gene: TRBV10-3; D gene: .; CDR3 protein: CAISGGETQYF; CDR3 DNA: TGTGCCATCAGTGGCGGAGAGACCCAGTACTTC
CDR3 length: 13; J gene: TRBJ2-7; clone size: many; V gene: TRBV20-1; D gene: .; CDR3 protein: CSARVDSSDEQYF; CDR3 DNA: TGCAGTGCTAGAGTGGACAGCAGCGACGAGCAGTACTTC
CDR3 length: 12; J gene: TRBJ1-1; clone size: many; V gene: TRBV20-1; D gene: .; CDR3 protein: CSARGDLPEAFF; CDR3 DNA: TGCAGTGCTAGAGGGGACCTGCCTGAAGCTTTCTTT
CDR3 length: 15; J gene: TRBJ1-2; clone size: many; V gene: TRBV7-8; D gene: .; CDR3 protein: CASSLGGGASYGYTF; CDR3 DNA: TGTGCCAGCAGCTTAGGCGGAGGGGCCAGCTATGGCTACACCTTC
CDR3 length: 13; J gene: TRBJ2-5; clone size: many; V gene: TRBV12-5; D gene: .; CDR3 protein: CASQSGSKETQYF; CDR3 DNA: TGTGCTAGTCAGTCGGGCAGTAAAGAGACCCAGTACTTC
CDR3 length: 14; J gene: TRBJ1-1; clone size: many; V gene: TRBV19; D gene: TRBD1; CDR3 protein: CASRRQGARTEAFF; CDR3 DNA: TGTGCCAGTAGGCGACAGGGGGCGCGGACTGAAGCTTTCTTT
CDR3 length: 14; J gene: TRBJ1-1; clone size: many; V gene: TRBV10-3; D gene: TRBD1; CDR3 protein: CAIKPGQGFTEAFF; CDR3 DNA: TGTGCCATCAAACCGGGACAGGGCTTCACTGAAGCTTTCTTT
CDR3 length: 15; J gene: TRBJ1-3; clone size: .; V gene: TRBV6-1; D gene: .; CDR3 protein: CASTPISLGGNTIYF; CDR3 DNA: TGTGCCAGCACCCCAATCAGTTTGGGGGGAAACACCATATATTTT
CDR3 length: 12; J gene: TRBJ1-2; clone size: many; V gene: TRBV25-1; D gene: .; CDR3 protein: CASSDDGYGYTF; CDR3 DNA: TGTGCCAGCAGTGACGACGGCTATGGCTACACCTTC